These 30 T cell receptor beta chains originate from one sample sequenced in a study of T cell clonality in common variable immunodeficiency. The protocol was immunoSEQ multiplex PCR, while the TCRdb copy is restricted to in-frame clones and leaves out a portion. The sample holds approximately 44,000 clones, and no clone turns up only once. The sequenced sample consisted of peripheral blood mononuclear cells. The receptors originated from a person between 18 and 75 years old in good health.

This clone was counted at least ten times. Sequencing ends 3 residues short of the CDR3 end; the germline J gene provides the rest. The chain combines TRBV5-8 with TRBJ1-1; D remains ambiguous. CDR1 is SGHTS, CDR2 YDEGEE, per germline. The CDR3 loop spans 15 amino acids. V lost 5 bases, J lost 0 bases, and 14 bases lay in between. The CDR3 sequence is CASRPSRRVNTEAFF. Partial CDR3 DNA: TGTGCCAGCAGACCCTCACGGAGGGTGAACACTGAA.

This clone was seen repeatedly, ten times or more. The read terminates 3 residues before the CDR3 end, so the remaining end is supplied by the germline J gene. The chain links TRBV20-1 to TRBJ1-2; TRBD1 matches 8 bases. Trimming took 0 bases from V and 7 from J; bases not matched to a gene: 7. The CDR3 runs 14 residues. Germline loops: CDR1 DFQATT, CDR2 SNEGSKA (reference sequence). The covered CDR3 bases are TGCAGTGCTAGAGAAGACAGGGGCGGGTCTGGC. Translation gives CSAREDRGGSG. The entire CDR3 is CSAREDRGGSGYTF.

In this sample, this clone turned up many times. The read comes to an end 3 residues before the CDR3 does, leaving the germline J gene to fill in the end. The chain combines TRBV19 with TRBJ2-7; 10 bases map to TRBD1. This CDR3 spans 15 amino acids. V was clipped by 4 bases and J by 2 bases; unmatched bases: 5. CDR1 is LNHDA, CDR2 SQIVND, per germline (reference sequence). The CDR3: CASSKGTGATYEQYF. The CDR3 DNA, read in part, is TGTGCCAGTAGTAAGGGGACAGGGGCTACCTACGAG.

This clone has a count of ten or more. Read data end 3 residues before the CDR3 end; the end is taken from the germline J gene. The V gene is TRBV5-1, the J gene TRBJ2-1, with 8 bases fitting TRBD1. The CDR3 is made up of 15 amino acids. V dropped 0 bases and J dropped 9; count of bases not matched to a gene: 8. Germline-derived CDR1 and CDR2 are SGHRS and YFSETQ. CDR3 bases read: TGCGCCAGCAGCTTGGGGCAGGGGGCTCCGAGTGAG. Translating gives CASSLGQGAPSE. The full CDR3 sequence reads CASSLGQGAPSEQFF.

This clone was counted at least ten times. The sequenced fragment ends 3 residues before the CDR3 boundary, so the rest is inferred from the germline J gene. The chain carries TRBV6-2 or TRBV6-3 and TRBJ1-6; TRBD1 might be the D (6 bases). Germline V gives CDR1 MNHEY, CDR2 SVGEGT. The CDR3 length is 14 residues. Between the trimmed V and J ends, which lost 5 bases and 10 bases, there was a span of 15 bases. The CDR3 DNA, read in part, is TGTGCCAGCAGTCGAAACAGGGAGAGCTCACCC. Protein: CASSRNRESSP. The complete CDR3 reads CASSRNRESSPLHF.

Only a few counts were recorded for this clone. Mismatch with germline at one junction end may stem from a read error. The CDR3 end lies 3 residues beyond the end of the read and is filled in from the germline J gene. The V and J genes are TRBV7-7 and TRBJ2-1; D possibly corresponds to TRBD2 (5 bases). The V gene's germline CDR1 is SSHAT and CDR2 FNYEAQ (reference sequence). This CDR3 region has 15 residues. The sequenced part of the CDR3 DNA is TGTGCTAGCAGCCTAGGACTTACCAGCTACAATGAG. Its protein is CASSLGLTSYNE. The full CDR3 sequence reads CASSLGLTSYNEQFF.

Many counts were recorded for this clone. The read halts 3 residues ahead of the CDR3 end, with the missing end drawn from the germline J gene. This chain links TRBV14 with TRBJ1-6; D ambiguous. The CDR3 runs to 15 residues. Trimming left V 0 bases short and J 7 bases short, with 10 bases between. The germline gives CDR1 SGHDN, CDR2 FVKESK. The CDR3 here is CASSQDQVRNSPLHF. The CDR3 DNA, read in part, is TGTGCCAGCAGCCAAGATCAAGTGAGGAATTCACCC. Looking up the rest from reference TRBV14 and TRBJ1-6 gives the full variable domain: EAGVTQFPSHSVIEKGQTVTLRCDPISGHDNLYWYRRVMGKEIKFLLHFVKESKQDESGMPNNRFLAERTGGTYSTLKVQPAELEDSGVYFCASSQDQVRNSPLHFGNGTRLTVT.

Many counts were recorded for this clone. The read terminates 3 residues ahead of where the CDR3 ends, so the germline J gene completes it. This sequence joins TRBV27 and TRBJ2-1; the D gene is possibly TRBD2 (5 bases). Germline CDR1 and CDR2: MNHEY and SMNVEV (reference sequence). This CDR3 region has 15 residues. Trimming pared 2 bases from V and 8 bases from J, leaving 16 bases between. The covered CDR3 bases are TGTGCCAGCAGTTTACCCTACCGGGGATTAGATGAG. As protein: CASSLPYRGLDE. The whole CDR3 region reads CASSLPYRGLDEQFF.

This clone was picked up many times. The read halts 3 residues ahead of the CDR3 end, with the missing end drawn from the germline J gene. The chain has TRBV4-1 and TRBJ2-1; 14 nucleotides line up with TRBD2. With V trimmed by 2 bases and J by 8 bases, 5 bases remained unmatched. The CDR3 spans 16 residues. The germline CDR1 and CDR2 sequences are MGHRA and YSYEKL. CDR3 sequence: CASSQRTSGGPYEQFF. CDR3 bases read: TGCGCCAGCAGCCAACGGACTAGCGGGGGGCCTTATGAG.

This clone has at least ten counts. Read coverage stops 3 residues before the CDR3 terminus; the germline J gene supplies the remainder. The V gene is TRBV2, the J gene TRBJ2-5, with D possibly TRBD1 on 6 matching bases. V lost 6 bases and J 4 bases, leaving 12 bases between the germline ends. The CDR3 length is 13 residues. Germline CDR1 and CDR2: SNHLY and FYNNEI. The DNA read from the CDR3 is TGTGCCAGCAGGGGTGGGGGCCCAGAGACC. Translating gives CASRGGGPET. The entire CDR3 sequence reads CASRGGGPETQYF.

This clone was seen repeatedly, ten times or more. The CDR3 end lies 3 residues beyond the end of the read and is filled in from the germline J gene. The chain carries TRBV5-5 and TRBJ2-7; 8 bases align to TRBD2. Per germline, CDR1 SGHKS and CDR2 YYEKEE (reference sequence). The CDR3 totals 15 residues. After removal of 4 bases from V and 5 bases from J, the junction contained 11 bases not matched to a gene. Incomplete CDR3 DNA: TGTGCCAGCAGCCCTCCGGGAGGGGAAGGGGACGAG. As protein: CASSPPGGEGDE. The CDR3 in its entirety is CASSPPGGEGDEQYF.

At least ten counts were recorded for this clone. Sequence at one end of the junction differs from germline and may be a read error. The CDR3 extends 3 residues past the end of the read, so its final part is completed from the germline J gene. J is TRBJ2-7 and V is TRBV4-2; 9 bases line up with TRBD1. Germline CDR1 reads LGHNA; CDR2 reads YNFKEQ. The CDR3 loop spans 13 amino acids. CDR3 residues: CASSYGTGNEQYF. Partial CDR3 DNA: TGCGCCAGCAGCTATGGGACAGGGAACGAG.

Ten or more counts support this clone. Read data end 3 residues before the CDR3 end; the end is taken from the germline J gene. This chain links TRBV12-5 with TRBJ1-3; 10 positions agree with TRBD1. The J segment lost 6 bases and the V segment lost 7 bases, leaving 6 bases of the junction unmatched. CDR1 and CDR2 from the germline V gene are LGHNT and FRNRAP. There are 14 residues in the CDR3. The CDR3 sequence is CASAPGQGLNTIYF. CDR3 DNA (partial): TGTGCTAGTGCTCCGGGACAGGGGCTAAACACC.

This clone was observed a handful of times. CDR3 sequence reads: CASSPRPATSGYNEQFF. CDR3 DNA, as far as it was read: TGTGCCAGCTCACCACGCCCTGCGACTAGCGGTTACAATGAG. The rearrangement uses TRBV18 and TRBJ2-1; 9 bases are shared with TRBD2. The CDR3 goes on 3 residues after the read ends, and that part is filled in from the germline J gene. This CDR3 region has 17 residues. V lost 1 base and J lost 4; bases outside the gene matches: 8. Per the germline V gene, CDR1 is KGHSH and CDR2 is LQKENI.

This clone was counted ten times or more. The CDR3 end is not reached by the read, which stops 3 residues before it; the germline J gene fills it in. The chain has TRBV20-1 and TRBJ2-7, with D tentatively TRBD1 (6 bases). Germline assignment: CDR1 DFQATT and CDR2 SNEGSKA (reference sequence). Trimming took off 2 bases at V and 2 bases at J, with 13 bases between the two ends. CDR3 length: 14 residues. Incomplete CDR3 DNA: TGCAGTGCTAGAAATTTCGACAGGACCTACGAG. This sequence encodes CSARNFDRTYE. The whole CDR3 protein reads CSARNFDRTYEQYF.

This clone appeared many times. The read ends 3 residues before the CDR3 terminus; that terminus is restored from the germline J gene. The rearrangement uses TRBV2 and TRBJ1-6; 9 bases map to TRBD1. The CDR3 is 19 residues long. Germline V gene data show CDR1 as SNHLY and CDR2 as FYNNEI. Losses at the gene ends were 7 bases for V and 6 bases for J; bases not matched to a gene: 19. The CDR3 region is CASIPRTGVNFGSNSPLHF. Partial CDR3 DNA: TGTGCCAGCATTCCTCGGACAGGGGTTAATTTTGGTAGTAATTCACCC.

This clone has a count of ten or more. The CDR3 end falls 3 residues outside the read, so it is completed with the germline J gene. The chain links TRBV7-9 to TRBJ1-6; D may be TRBD1 (6 bases). Germline loops: CDR1 SEHNR, CDR2 FQNEAQ (reference sequence). Trimming removed 3 bases at V and 7 bases at J, with 13 bases between. The CDR3 runs to 15 residues. CDR3 residues: CASSFGGTSNSPLHF. CDR3 DNA (partial): TGTGCCAGCAGCTTCGGGGGGACAAGCAATTCACCC.

This clone occurred many times. Read data end 3 residues before the CDR3 end; the end is taken from the germline J gene. The chain has TRBV9 and TRBJ1-1; D possibly corresponds to TRBD1 (5 bases). CDR1 is SGDLS, CDR2 YYNGEE, per germline. Trimming removed 3 bases at V and 4 bases at J, with 10 bases between. This CDR3 spans 13 amino acids. The sequenced CDR3 bases are TGTGCCAGCAGCGGTGGGGGGATCACTGAA. It specifies CASSGGGITE. The full CDR3 reads CASSGGGITEAFF.

This clone showed up many times. The sequence runs out 3 residues before the end of the CDR3; the remainder is reconstructed from the germline J gene. This chain links TRBV5-1 with TRBJ2-1; no clear D gene. The V and J ends lost 4 bases and 7 bases respectively, with 9 bases between them. The CDR3 contains 12 residues. Germline assignment: CDR1 SGHRS and CDR2 YFSETQ. The covered CDR3 bases are TGCGCCAGCAGCCCCGCGTTTAATGAG. Amino acid sequence: CASSPAFNE. The CDR3 in full is CASSPAFNEQFF.

By frequency in the sample, this clone is medium-sized. The read ends 3 residues early relative to the CDR3; the germline J gene fills the gap. The V and J genes are TRBV6-1 and TRBJ1-6; tentatively, D is TRBD1 (5 bases). The CDR3 loop spans 13 amino acids. V was cut by 3 bases and J by 5 bases, with 5 bases left in between. CDR1 is MNHNS, CDR2 SASEGT, per germline. Partial CDR3 DNA: TGTGCCAGCAGTGACAGGGATAATTCACCC. As protein: CASSDRDNSP. The entire CDR3 protein reads CASSDRDNSPLHF.

The table lists this clone with many counts. The CDR3 end falls 3 residues outside the read, so it is completed with the germline J gene. Other DNA sequences in the sample encode the same CDR3. The chain employs TRBV20-1 and TRBJ2-3, with TRBD2 matching 10 bases. The CDR3 sequence is 13 residues long. Germline V lookup: CDR1 DFQATT, CDR2 SNEGSKA (reference sequence). The V segment lost 3 bases and the J segment 6 bases; nucleotides outside the gene matches: 3. The CDR3 sequence is CSARLAGVDTQYF. CDR3 bases read: TGCAGTGCTAGGCTAGCGGGAGTGGATACG.

This clone has a count of ten or more. The read ends 3 residues shy of where the CDR3 ends; the end is completed using the germline J gene. The chain carries TRBV18 and TRBJ1-4; D gene ambiguous. The CDR3 consists of 14 residues. Germline CDR1 reads KGHSH; CDR2 reads LQKENI. Trimming cost V 2 bases and J 8 bases, with 12 bases left between them. The CDR3 reads CASSPNGSGEKLFF. The covered CDR3 bases are TGTGCCAGCTCACCAAACGGGTCTGGCGAAAAA.

This clone was counted at least ten times. An end of the junction differs from the germline gene, which may be a read error. With the read ending 3 residues before the CDR3 end, the germline J gene is used to fill in that end. This chain connects TRBV4-2 to TRBJ1-2; 8 nucleotides agree with TRBD1. The CDR3 is made up of 17 amino acids. CDR1 and CDR2 from the germline V gene are LGHNA and YNFKEQ. The sequenced part of the CDR3 DNA is TGCGCCAGCAGCCAAGATATGGCGGAGGACAGGGCCTATGGC. Protein sequence: CASSQDMAEDRAYG. The CDR3 in its entirety is CASSQDMAEDRAYGYTF.

The sample holds many counts of this clone. Coverage ceases 3 residues before the CDR3 finishes, and the germline J gene fills in the end. The V gene is TRBV7-8, the J gene TRBJ2-7, with 9 bases aligning to TRBD2. Germline V gene sequence: CDR1 SGHVS, CDR2 FQNEAQ. Germline trimming cut 0 bases from V and 3 bases from J; bases unmatched to any gene: 6. The CDR3 length is 16 residues. The CDR3 DNA, read in part, is TGTGCCAGCAGCTTAGCGCAAGCGGGAGGTTTCTACGAG. Its protein is CASSLAQAGGFYE. The full-length CDR3 reads as CASSLAQAGGFYEQYF.

This clone appeared many times. The CDR3 extends 3 residues past the end of the read, so its final part is completed from the germline J gene. J is TRBJ1-1 and V is TRBV20-1; D not certain. CDR3 length: 15 amino acids. V was clipped by 0 bases and J by 1 base, with 12 bases between them. From germline, CDR1 is DFQATT and CDR2 SNEGSKA (reference sequence). The part of the CDR3 DNA that was read is TGCAGTGCTAGAGATGCTGGTGAGGGGAACACTGAA. It yields the protein CSARDAGEGNTE. The CDR3 reads in full as CSARDAGEGNTEAFF.

This clone came up many times. Read sequence stops 3 residues before the CDR3 end, and the germline J gene provides the missing end. Other DNA variants within this sample encode the same CDR3. The chain is built from TRBV18 and TRBJ1-2; no firm D call. Trimming removed 0 bases at V and 2 bases at J, with 7 bases between. Germline CDR1 and CDR2: KGHSH and LQKENI. CDR3 length: 14 amino acids. The sequenced part of the CDR3 DNA is TGTGCCAGCTCACCACCGGGCAGGAACTATGGC. It translates to CASSPPGRNYG. The whole CDR3 sequence is CASSPPGRNYGYTF.

Concerning this clone itself: The read falls 3 residues short of the CDR3 end, and the missing part is taken from the germline J gene. This rearrangement joins TRBV19 to TRBJ1-2; 10 bases agree with TRBD1. Germline loops: CDR1 LNHDA, CDR2 SQIVND (reference sequence). The CDR3 sequence is 18 residues long. The part of the CDR3 DNA that was read is TGTGCCAGTAGTATGGAAGGGACAGGGGTGTCGAGCTCCTACGAC. Translating gives CASSMEGTGVSSSYD. From start to end, the CDR3 is CASSMEGTGVSSSYDYTF.

At least ten counts were recorded for this clone. With the read ending 3 residues before the CDR3 end, the germline J gene is used to fill in that end. This chain connects TRBV4-1 to TRBJ2-7; 9 bases match TRBD1. Germline V gene data show CDR1 as MGHRA and CDR2 as YSYEKL. The CDR3 is 14 residues long. The J segment lost 6 bases and the V segment lost 2 bases, leaving 5 bases of the junction unmatched. CDR3 sequence: CASSQRTGGSEQYF. Partial CDR3 DNA: TGCGCCAGCAGCCAACGTACAGGGGGCAGCGAG.

This clone was observed at least ten times. The read ends 3 residues before the CDR3 terminus; that terminus is restored from the germline J gene. The chain links TRBV29-1 to TRBJ2-4, with 7 bases aligning to TRBD1. In germline, CDR1 is SQVTM, CDR2 ANQGSEA. This CDR3 region has 13 residues. The sequenced CDR3 bases are TGCAGCGTTAAGGGGGCCGCTAACTATGGT. Protein: CSVKGAANYG. The whole CDR3 sequence reads CSVKGAANYGQYF.

The table lists this clone with many counts. The read is 3 residues too short to cover the CDR3 end, so that end is filled in from the germline J gene. The genes are TRBV28 and TRBJ1-5; D might be TRBD1 (6 bases). The CDR3 totals 15 residues. V was trimmed by 8 bases and J by 6 bases, leaving 20 bases between them. CDR1 is MDHEN, CDR2 SYDVKM, per germline. The CDR3 reads CASLPGHRIGQPQHF. Incomplete CDR3 DNA: TGTGCCAGCCTTCCGGGACACCGGATCGGTCAGCCC.